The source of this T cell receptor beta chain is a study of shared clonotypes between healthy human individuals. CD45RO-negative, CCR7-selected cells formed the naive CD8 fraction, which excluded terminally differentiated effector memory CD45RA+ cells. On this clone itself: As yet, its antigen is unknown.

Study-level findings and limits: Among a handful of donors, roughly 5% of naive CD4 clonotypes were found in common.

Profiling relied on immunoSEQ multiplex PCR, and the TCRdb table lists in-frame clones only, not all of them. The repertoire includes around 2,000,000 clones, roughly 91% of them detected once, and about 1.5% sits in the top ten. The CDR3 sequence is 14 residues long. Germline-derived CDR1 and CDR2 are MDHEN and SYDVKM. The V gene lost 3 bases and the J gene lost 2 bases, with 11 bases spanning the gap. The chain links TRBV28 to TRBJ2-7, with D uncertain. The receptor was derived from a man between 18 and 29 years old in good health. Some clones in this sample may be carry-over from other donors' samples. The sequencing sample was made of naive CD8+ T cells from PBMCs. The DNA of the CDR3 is TGTGCCAGCAGTTTGACCGATCATCCCTACGAGCAGTACTTC. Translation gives CASSLTDHPYEQYF.